This T cell receptor (beta chain) was recovered during a study of T cells in Graves' hyperthyroidism and ophthalmopathy. About the research overall: At the time of initial diagnosis and before any treatment, peripheral blood was collected. Points from the study as a whole: Most expanded thyroid clonotypes above 0.001 also appeared in blood.

Ten or more counts support this clonotype. Its antigen is still unknown. Ophthalmopathy patients all had a Clinical Activity Score of at least 3, a NOSPECS grade of at least 4 and disease under 3 months old. Diagnostic assessment was based on clinical symptoms, serum thyroxine and TRAb, thyroid ultrasound and orbital computed tomography. RNA transcripts yielded amplified TCR beta CDR3 regions. The HTBI primer set drove a first-round RT-PCR of the TCR CDR3. In TCRdb, the multiplex PCR reads were re-called with MiXCR into one record per CDR3 protein. The sample carries fewer than 450,000 distinct CDR3 sequences, about an eighth recorded once. The sequenced sample consisted of blood. This receptor was identified in a man aged 45-65 years with Graves' ophthalmopathy.

CDR3 region: CASGARLQETQYF. The CDR3 DNA reads TGTGCCAGCGGGGCAAGGCTACAAGAGACCCAGTACTTC. The V call is TRBV6-1, the J call TRBJ2-5; D possibly corresponds to TRBD1 (5 bases). The germline V gene has CDR1 MNHNS and CDR2 SASEGT. There are 13 residues in the CDR3. The germline V and J ends were trimmed by 8 bases and 2 bases, with 12 bases remaining between them.